This T cell receptor beta chain was retrieved from a study of shared clonotypes between healthy human individuals. Broader study findings: Four donors had about 5% of their naive CD4 clonotypes in common.

This clone was counted many times. No antigen is known for it. Assay used: immunoSEQ multiplex PCR; TCRdb lists only in-frame clones, some missing. The sample holds roughly 1,000,000 clones, about 80% seen once. Recent vaccinations or acute infections were absent in the healthy HIV-negative adult donors. The germline gives CDR1 MDHEN, CDR2 SYDVKM. The length of the CDR3 is 15 residues. The V gene lost 4 bases and the J gene lost 1 base, with 11 bases spanning the gap. The V and J genes are TRBV28 and TRBJ2-1; TRBD2 is a possible D gene (5 bases). This receptor was identified in a man aged 18 to 35 in good health. Some clones in this sample may be carry-over from other donors' samples. Sequencing input: memory CD4+ T cells from PBMCs. Subset given: CD45RA-negative fraction. The CDR3 sequence: CASSSGAASYNEQFF. As DNA, the CDR3 is TGTGCCAGCAGTTCTGGAGCGGCGTCCTACAATGAGCAGTTCTTC.